Listed below are T cell receptor beta chains from one sample, sequenced in a study of beta chain features in type 1 diabetes. The data were produced by immunoSEQ multiplex PCR, yet TCRdb's version contains in-frame clones alone and is incomplete. The sample comprises fewer than 400,000 clones, 9.3% of which are singletons, and roughly 1% rests with the top ten. Sample: central memory CD4+ T cells from blood. The receptors here all came from a man aged 25-45 years with type 1 diabetes. CDR3s include the opening cysteine and the closing phenylalanine or tryptophan. The D gene is left open where the match is weak. The listing skips clone size in some rows; elsewhere it reads once, few, many or a size class.

NA	TRBV19	few	TRBJ2-5	TGTGCCAGTAGCGTAAAAGAGACCCAGTACTTC	CASSVKETQYF
NA	TRBV7-2	NA	TRBJ1-2	TGTGCCAGCAGCAAGTACAGGGACCTCGGCTACACCTTC	CASSKYRDLGYTF
NA	TRBV2	NA	TRBJ2-3	TGTGCCAGCCAGATCACAGGGTGGCCAGATACGCAGTATTTT	CASQITGWPDTQYF
TRBD2	TRBV7-2	few	TRBJ2-5	TGTGCCAGCAGCAATACTCTAGCGGGGGACCAAGAGACCCAGTACTTC	CASSNTLAGDQETQYF
TRBD1	TRBV6-1	few	TRBJ2-2	TGTGCCAGCAGACCGAGGACAGGGCGGTCCGGGGAGCTGTTTTTT	CASRPRTGRSGELFF
NA	TRBV30	NA	TRBJ1-3	TGTGCCTGGAGTGAACAGAGCCTCTCTGGAAACACCATATATTTT	CAWSEQSLSGNTIYF
TRBD1	TRBV5-1	few	TRBJ1-5	TGCGCCAGCAGTTGTCCGCGAGGGACAGGGCTGGTACTAGGCAATCAGCCCCAGCATTTT	CASSCPRGTGLVLGNQPQHF
NA	TRBV27	few	TRBJ2-4	TGTGCCAGCAGTTTTCCCGGAGGGGGCATTCAGTACTTC	CASSFPGGGIQYF
NA	TRBV6-5	NA	TRBJ1-1	TGTGCCAGCAGTTACAGCGCCAGCTTGAACACTGAAGCTTTCTTT	CASSYSASLNTEAFF
TRBD2	TRBV7-8	NA	TRBJ2-2	TGTGCCAGCAGCTTGATGGGAGGGTCCACCGGGGAGCTGTTTTTT	CASSLMGGSTGELFF
NA	TRBV7-9	few	TRBJ1-6	TGTGCCAGCAGCTTAGGGCAGGGTGGATCACCCCTCCACTTT	CASSLGQGGSPLHF
TRBD1	TRBV29-1	few	TRBJ2-7	TGCAGCGTTCTTAGGACAGGTCCTTACGAGCAGTACTTC	CSVLRTGPYEQYF
NA	TRBV6-1	few	TRBJ1-2	TGTGCCAGCAGTGCCCCCCGTTTGCTCTACACCTTC	CASSAPRLLYTF
TRBD2	TRBV5-1	few	TRBJ2-5	TGCGCCAGCAGCTTGGGTCCGACTAGCCTGTCGGAGACCCAGTACTTC	CASSLGPTSLSETQYF
NA	TRBV7-2	NA	TRBJ2-7	TGTGCCAGCAGCTTAGGTTCCGAAGGCAAAGGCTACGAGCAGTACTTC	CASSLGSEGKGYEQYF
NA	TRBV29-1	few	TRBJ1-2	TGCAGCGTTGACTCGTACAGGGCCCCAGGGAGCTACACCTTC	CSVDSYRAPGSYTF
NA	TRBV14	few	TRBJ1-3	TGTGCCAGCAACCCCGCGGGGAGCTCTGGAAACACCATATATTTT	CASNPAGSSGNTIYF
TRBD2	TRBV30	NA	TRBJ2-5	TGTGCCTGGAGTGTCGGCGGGGGTAAGGAGACCCAGTACTTC	CAWSVGGGKETQYF
NA	TRBV29-1	NA	TRBJ2-1	TGCAGCGCACCCCGGACCTCCTACAATGAGCAGTTCTTC	CSAPRTSYNEQFF
TRBD1	TRBV5-4	NA	TRBJ1-2	TGTGCCAGCAGCAAAACACAGGGGGAGCATGGCTACACCTTC	CASSKTQGEHGYTF
TRBD1	TRBV4-3	NA	TRBJ1-6	TGCGCCAGCAGCCAAGAAGGCGGCAGGGGGCGCGGTAATTCACCCCTCCACTTT	CASSQEGGRGRGNSPLHF
TRBD1	TRBV5-6	few	TRBJ1-5	TGTGCCAGCAGCCAACAGGGGGCGGTTCAGCCCCAGCATTTT	CASSQQGAVQPQHF
TRBD1	TRBV30	few	TRBJ1-2	TGTGCCTGGAATGACAACAGGGGACCCTATGGCTACACCTTC	CAWNDNRGPYGYTF
TRBD1	TRBV27	many	TRBJ1-4	TGTGCCAGCAGTCGACAGGGCGCTAATGAAAAACTGTTTTTT	CASSRQGANEKLFF
TRBD1	TRBV18	NA	TRBJ1-2	TGTGCCAGCTCATATGAGTCGGGACAGGGTAACTATGGCTACACCTTC	CASSYESGQGNYGYTF
NA	TRBV18	NA	TRBJ1-1	TGTGCCAGCTCACCGGAGGAGGGATGGGCTTTCTTT	CASSPEEGWAFF
NA	TRBV7-2	many	TRBJ2-6	TGTGCCAGCAGAAGATCTGGGGCCAACGTCCTGACTTTC	CASRRSGANVLTF
NA	TRBV11-2	few	TRBJ1-2	TGTGCCAGCAGCTCCGGCAGAGGGGCTAACTATGGCTACACCTTC	CASSSGRGANYGYTF
TRBD2	TRBV7-8	NA	TRBJ2-2	TGTGCCAGCAGCTTAGTTGGGAGGGGTACCGGGGAGCTGTTTTTT	CASSLVGRGTGELFF
NA	TRBV7-9	NA	TRBJ2-5	TGTGCCAGCAGCTCCCAAAAGTCAGAGACCCAGTACTTC	CASSSQKSETQYF
TRBD1	TRBV5-4	NA	TRBJ2-7	TGTGCCAGCAGCCTGGGACAGAACTACGAGCAGTACTTC	CASSLGQNYEQYF
TRBD1	TRBV28	many	TRBJ1-3	TGTGCCAGCAGTCCGGGGACAGGGGGCCCCTCTGGAAACACCATATATTTT	CASSPGTGGPSGNTIYF
TRBD1	TRBV27	few	TRBJ1-1	TGTGCCAGCAATTGGGGGACAGGCCGTACTGAAGCTTTCTTT	CASNWGTGRTEAFF
NA	TRBV4-1	many	TRBJ2-3	TGCGCCAGCAGCCAAGAGGTCCGCACAGATACGCAGTATTTT	CASSQEVRTDTQYF
NA	TRBV18	NA	TRBJ1-2	TGTGCCAGCTCACCAGAAGGACAGCTTAACTATGGCTACACCTTC	CASSPEGQLNYGYTF
NA	TRBV18	few	TRBJ2-5	TGTGCCAGCTCACCACCGACAGGTCAAGAGACCCAGTACTTC	CASSPPTGQETQYF
NA	TRBV27	NA	TRBJ2-1	TGTGCCAGCAAGAGGGACAGCGGGAGCTCCTACAATGAGCAGTTCTTC	CASKRDSGSSYNEQFF
TRBD1	TRBV7-9	many	TRBJ1-1	TGTGCCAGCAGCACGGAACAGGGGAGTACTGAAGCTTTCTTT	CASSTEQGSTEAFF
TRBD1	TRBV11-2	few	TRBJ2-1	TGTGCCAGCAGCTATCAGGGACAGGGTGTTTCTGCGCAGTTCTTC	CASSYQGQGVSAQFF
TRBD1	TRBV11-2	few	TRBJ2-7	TGTGCCTCAGGGGGCAGATCCTACGAGCAGTACTTC	CASGGRSYEQYF
NA	TRBV4-1	NA	TRBJ1-1	TGCGCCAGCAGCCAAGAGGCGCAGAGTTCTGAAGCTTTCTTT	CASSQEAQSSEAFF
TRBD1	TRBV4-3	NA	TRBJ1-4	TGCGCCAGCAGCCAAGAGGACAGGGCCGGGGAAAAACTGTTTTTT	CASSQEDRAGEKLFF
NA	TRBV7-2	NA	TRBJ1-2	TGTGCCAGCAGCTATGGACAGCAAACCCTCGGCTACACCTTC	CASSYGQQTLGYTF
TRBD2	TRBV7-8	medium-sized	TRBJ2-3	TGTGCCAGCAGCTGGAGCGGGGGATCCACAGATACGCAGTATTTT	CASSWSGGSTDTQYF
TRBD1	TRBV5-1	few	TRBJ2-5	TGCGCCAGCAGCTTGGCGGGACAGGGTAGGGAGACCCAGTACTTC	CASSLAGQGRETQYF
TRBD2	TRBV11-2	NA	TRBJ2-3	TGTGCCAGCAGCTTCGCGGGGGGCGGCACAGATACGCAGTATTTT	CASSFAGGGTDTQYF
NA	TRBV7-2	few	TRBJ1-2	TGTGCCAGCAGCTCCCGGACAGTCGTTAACTATGGCTACACCTTC	CASSSRTVVNYGYTF
NA	TRBV27	NA	TRBJ2-2	TGTGCCAGCAGTTTACAGGGTTACACCGGGGAGCTGTTTTTT	CASSLQGYTGELFF
TRBD1	TRBV18	few	TRBJ1-2	TGTGCCAGCTCACGAGAGGGGACAGGGGGAGTGGATGGCTACACCTTC	CASSREGTGGVDGYTF
TRBD2	TRBV29-1	few	TRBJ2-3	TGCAGCGTTGAAGATCCTTCGGCGGGGGTGCGAGATACGCAGTATTTT	CSVEDPSAGVRDTQYF
NA	TRBV7-2	few	TRBJ2-2	TGTGCCAGCAGCTTCGCCTCTCAAGGGGAGCTGTTTTTT	CASSFASQGELFF
NA	TRBV9	many	TRBJ2-3	TGTGCCAGCAGCGTAGATCCTATAGGGCCAACAGATACGCAGTATTTT	CASSVDPIGPTDTQYF
NA	TRBV7-2	NA	TRBJ2-6	TGTGCCAGCAGCTTAGAGCGGCTCAACTCTGGGGCCAACGTCCTGACTTTC	CASSLERLNSGANVLTF
NA	TRBV5-5	many	TRBJ2-1	TGTGCCAGCAGCCCGCAGGGGTATGAGCAGTTCTTC	CASSPQGYEQFF
TRBD1	TRBV30	NA	TRBJ1-1	TGTGCCTGGAGTTTTCCGACAGGGTGGAACACTGAAGCTTTCTTT	CAWSFPTGWNTEAFF
NA	TRBV27	NA	TRBJ2-5	TGTGCCAGCAGCCACAGGGTACGGGAGACCCAGTACTTC	CASSHRVRETQYF
NA	TRBV14	NA	TRBJ2-1	TGTGCCAGCAGCCAAGGGGACTCGGCCAATGAGCAGTTCTTC	CASSQGDSANEQFF
NA	TRBV7-7	NA	TRBJ2-1	TGTGCTAGCAGCTCCAACTTCAGGGATGAGCAGTTCTTC	CASSSNFRDEQFF
TRBD1	TRBV30	NA	TRBJ1-1	TGTGCCTGGGCGGACAGGGGGGTTAGGTTAAACACTGAAGCTTTCTTT	CAWADRGVRLNTEAFF
TRBD1	TRBV7-9	few	TRBJ1-2	TGTGCCAGCAGCCTCGACAGGGGGCGCAACTATGGCTACACCTTC	CASSLDRGRNYGYTF